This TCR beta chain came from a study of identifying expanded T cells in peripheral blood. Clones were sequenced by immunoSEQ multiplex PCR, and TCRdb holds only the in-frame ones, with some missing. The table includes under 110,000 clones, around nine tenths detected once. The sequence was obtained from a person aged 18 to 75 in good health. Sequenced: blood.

In DNA form, the CDR3 reads TGTGCCAGCAGCTTATTTGAGGGACAGCTTACAGATACGCAGTATTTT. Protein sequence: CASSLFEGQLTDTQYF. The chain links TRBV11-2 to TRBJ2-3; 7 nucleotides align to TRBD1. This CDR3 comprises 16 residues. Germline loops: CDR1 SGHAT, CDR2 FQNNGV. J lost 3 bases, V lost 2 bases, and 8 bases had no gene match. The full variable domain, with the rest looked up from reference TRBV11-2 and TRBJ2-3, is EAGVAQSPRYKIIEKRQSVAFWCNPISGHATLYWYQQILGQGPKLLIQFQNNGVVDDSQLPKDRFSAERLKGVDSTLKIQPAKLEDSAVYLCASSLFEGQLTDTQYFGPGTRLTVL.